This is a list of T cell receptor beta chains from one sample in a study of technical replicates of blood from a few donors. The assay was immunoSEQ multiplex PCR, and TCRdb's table has in-frame clones only and misses some. The sample includes approximately 12,000 clones, roughly nine tenths of them seen just once. Sequenced: PBMCs. Receptors originate from a human donor in good health. The CDR3 runs from the conserved cysteine through the conserved F or W. A D gene is named only where the DNA matches it firmly. Rows may omit the clone size; those that give it use once, few, many or a size class.

v_gene	j_gene	abundance	d_gene	CDR3aa	CDR3nt
TRBV19	TRBJ2-7	.	TRBD1	CASSMSTGPSYEQYF	TGTGCCAGTAGTATGTCGACAGGGCCTTCCTACGAGCAGTACTTC
TRBV29-1	TRBJ2-7	.	TRBD1	CSAGTGGVGYEQYF	TGCAGCGCGGGGACAGGGGGCGTTGGCTACGAGCAGTACTTC
TRBV7-8	TRBJ2-5	.	.	CASSLGTAQETQYF	TGTGCCAGCAGCTTAGGGACAGCACAAGAGACCCAGTACTTC
TRBV7-3	TRBJ2-6	.	TRBD2	CASRLSGGLHSGANVLTF	TGTGCCAGCAGGCTCTCGGGGGGGCTCCACTCTGGGGCCAACGTCCTGACTTTC
TRBV5-1	TRBJ2-6	.	.	CASSDQGAGANVLTF	TGCGCCAGCAGCGACCAGGGTGCTGGGGCCAACGTCCTGACTTTC
TRBV11-3	TRBJ2-3	.	TRBD2	CASSLAGGADTQYF	TGTGCCAGCAGCTTAGCGGGAGGGGCAGATACGCAGTATTTT
TRBV2	TRBJ2-5	.	.	CASSEGPVEETQYF	TGTGCCAGCAGTGAGGGCCCTGTCGAAGAGACCCAGTACTTC
TRBV14	TRBJ2-3	.	.	CASSQVRGLTQYF	TGTGCCAGCAGCCAAGTCAGGGGACTAACGCAGTATTTT
TRBV10-2	TRBJ2-7	.	TRBD2	CASSEGTRDYEQYF	TGCGCCAGCAGTGAAGGGACTAGGGATTACGAGCAGTACTTC
TRBV2	TRBJ1-1	.	.	CASRQEINTEAFF	TGTGCCAGTAGACAGGAAATAAACACTGAAGCTTTCTTT
TRBV9	TRBJ1-3	.	.	CASSGQGNTIYF	TGTGCCAGCAGCGGACAGGGAAACACCATATATTTT
TRBV27	TRBJ1-2	.	.	CASSFGPDYGYTF	TGTGCCAGCAGTTTTGGGCCAGACTATGGCTACACCTTC
TRBV6-5	TRBJ1-3	.	TRBD1	CASSGTGGNTIYF	TGTGCCAGCAGCGGGACAGGGGGAAACACCATATATTTT
TRBV29-1	TRBJ1-4	.	TRBD1	CSPSPGTGVDNEKLFF	TGCAGCCCCTCTCCCGGGACAGGGGTAGATAATGAAAAACTGTTTTTT
TRBV6-1	TRBJ2-7	.	TRBD2	CASSTLAGDGYEQYF	TGTGCCAGCAGTACCCTAGCGGGAGACGGGTACGAGCAGTACTTC
TRBV5-6	TRBJ2-3	.	.	CASSLLLVGPSGDTQYF	TGTGCCAGCAGCTTGTTATTGGTGGGCCCATCCGGAGATACGCAGTATTTT
TRBV7-9	TRBJ2-7	few	.	CASSREYEQYF	TGTGCCAGCAGTAGAGAATACGAGCAGTACTTC
TRBV27	TRBJ2-5	few	.	CASSGSDSKQETQYF	TGTGCCAGCAGTGGTTCGGACAGCAAACAAGAGACCCAGTACTTC
TRBV2	TRBJ2-1	.	TRBD2	CASSDAGGHVNEQFF	TGTGCCAGCAGTGATGCGGGAGGGCACGTGAATGAGCAGTTCTTC
TRBV27	TRBJ2-5	.	TRBD1	CASSPRDRGWHFRNDQETQYF	TGTGCCAGCAGTCCTCGGGACAGGGGATGGCACTTTAGAAACGACCAAGAGACCCAGTACTTC
TRBV4-2	TRBJ2-1	.	.	CASSQGGAPHEQFF	TGTGCCAGCAGTCAAGGGGGAGCCCCCCATGAGCAGTTCTTC
TRBV6-5	TRBJ2-7	.	TRBD2	CASSYSAGREDEQYF	TGTGCCAGCAGTTACTCGGCGGGGCGGGAGGACGAGCAGTACTTC
TRBV5-4	TRBJ2-3	.	TRBD2	CASSTRLAGGPTDTQYF	TGTGCCAGCAGCACACGACTAGCGGGAGGACCCACAGATACGCAGTATTTT